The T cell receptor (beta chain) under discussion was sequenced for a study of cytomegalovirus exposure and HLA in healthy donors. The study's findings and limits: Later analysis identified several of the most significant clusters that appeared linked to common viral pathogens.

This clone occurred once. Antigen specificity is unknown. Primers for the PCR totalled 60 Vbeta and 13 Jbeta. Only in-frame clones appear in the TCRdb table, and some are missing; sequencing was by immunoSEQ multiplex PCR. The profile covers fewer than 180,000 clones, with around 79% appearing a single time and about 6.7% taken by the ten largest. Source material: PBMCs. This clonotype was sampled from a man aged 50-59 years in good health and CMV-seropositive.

In DNA form, the CDR3 reads TGTGCCAGCAGCTTGGTGTGGGCTAGCGGGACCTCCAATGAGCAGTTCTTC. Its protein product is CASSLVWASGTSNEQFF. This chain joins TRBV5-6 and TRBJ2-1, with 9 bases fitting TRBD2. The junction had 10 bases not matched to a gene; V was cut back by 0 bases and J by 6 bases. Germline CDR1 SGHDT, CDR2 YYEEEE. The CDR3 spans 17 residues.